Listed here is a single TCR beta chain. Its antigen is currently unknown. The data are from a study of chemoradiotherapy in HPV16-positive cancers. On the study more broadly: Functional T-cell assays on a couple of HPV16-positive patients' cells defined candidate HPV-specific clones and common TCR motifs.

General study findings and limits: Candidate HPV-specific clones and E7-related TCR motifs grew in tumor during treatment. Functional assays defining HPV-specific T cells used only a couple of HPV16-positive patients. For HPV16-positive patients, expanding HPV-responsive T cells associated with longer recurrence-free survival.

The germline CDR1 and CDR2 sequences are LNHDA and SQIVND (reference sequence). The CDR3 contains 17 residues. The V segment lost 6 bases and the J segment 1 base; nucleotides outside the gene matches: 11. Method: immunoSEQ multiplex PCR; TCRdb's copy keeps in-frame clones and lacks some. The sample carries 6,500 to 10,000 clones, approximately 90% recorded once. This sequence joins TRBV19 and TRBJ2-1; 8 bases match TRBD1. The sequence derives from a human donor with HPV-associated anogenital cancer. The sample here was blood, taken from a patient who underwent chemoradiotherapy. The CDR3 DNA reads as TGTGCCAGTAGGGGACCGATCAGGGGGCTATCCTACAATGAGCAGTTCTTC. This translates into CASRGPIRGLSYNEQFF. Supplemented by reference TRBV19 and TRBJ2-1, the full variable domain reads DGGITQSPKYLFRKEGQNVTLSCEQNLNHDAMYWYRQDPGQGLRLIYYSQIVNDFQKGDIAEGYSVSREKKESFPLTVTSAQKNPTAFYLCASRGPIRGLSYNEQFFGPGTRLTVL.